Following are 21 T cell receptor beta chains from one sample sequenced in a study of T cell repertoires in cytomegalovirus infection. TCRdb reprocessed the reads with MiXCR, giving one entry per CDR3 protein. Of 370,000 or so distinct CDR3 sequences in the sample, about 35% are singletons; the top ten hold around an eighth. Their antigen targets remain unknown. Sequenced material: cultured PBMCs, taken from culture after CMV antigen stimulation. These receptors were obtained from a human donor in good health (CMV status not recorded). Some clones in this sample may be carry-over from other donors' samples.

The gene calls are TRBV6-8 and TRBJ1-1; 10 positions match TRBD1. Per the germline V gene, CDR1 is MNHGY and CDR2 is SAAAGT. The CDR3 covers 15 residues. The junction had 6 bases not matched to a gene; V was cut back by 5 bases and J by 3 bases. CDR3: CASSPRGTGDTEAFF. The CDR3 bases are TGTGCCAGCAGTCCTCGAGGGACAGGGGACACTGAAGCTTTCTTT.

The rearrangement uses TRBV6-2 or TRBV6-3 and TRBJ1-1, with D unresolved. This CDR3 is 15 amino acids long. The ends were cut back, 6 bases at V and 0 bases at J, with 14 bases in the middle. Per the germline V gene, CDR1 is MNHEY and CDR2 is SVGEGT. The CDR3 DNA follows: TGTGCCAGCAGCTACGGACGCAGAGTGAACACTGAAGCTTTCTTT. Translated, it gives CASSYGRRVNTEAFF.

In DNA, the CDR3 is TGTGCCAGCAGCAGACAGTTTAGGGTTTACGAGCAGTACTTC. It translates to CASSRQFRVYEQYF. The V gene is TRBV28, the J gene TRBJ2-7; D perhaps matches TRBD1 (5 bases). From germline, CDR1 is MDHEN and CDR2 SYDVKM. With 6 bases removed from V and 4 bases from J, the gap between germline ends came to 16 bases. This CDR3 comprises 14 residues. Complete variable domain (other parts from reference TRBV28 and TRBJ2-7): DVKVTQSSRYLVKRTGEKVFLECVQDMDHENMFWYRQDPGLGLRLIYFSYDVKMKEKGDIPEGYSVSREKKERFSLILESASTNQTSMYLCASSRQFRVYEQYFGPGTRLTVT.

This clonotype was seen a few times. This chain connects TRBV15 to TRBJ1-2, with 12 bases aligning to TRBD1. CDR1 is LNHNV, CDR2 YYDKDF, per germline (reference sequence). The CDR3 sequence is 13 residues long. Trimming cost V 5 bases and J 8 bases; bases outside gene matches: 3. The CDR3 here is CATSPGTGGGYTF. DNA of the CDR3: TGTGCCACCAGCCCAGGGACAGGGGGCGGCTACACCTTC.

The chain has TRBV7-8 and TRBJ2-7; 7 nucleotides agree with TRBD1. CDR3 size: 15 residues. The germline gives CDR1 SGHVS, CDR2 FQNEAQ. With V trimmed by 2 bases and J by 3 bases, 7 bases remained unmatched. The DNA of the CDR3 is TGTGCCAGCAGCTTACGCGAGGGACAGTACTACGAGCAGTACTTC. It translates to CASSLREGQYYEQYF.

The table lists this clonotype with many counts. V and J are TRBV28 and TRBJ2-1, with 8 bases that match TRBD2. V lost 6 bases and J lost 5; bases outside the gene matches: 9. Germline V gives CDR1 MDHEN, CDR2 SYDVKM. The length of the CDR3 is 15 residues. The CDR3 loop reads CASRVALAGHNEQFF. The CDR3 region has the DNA TGTGCCAGCAGGGTTGCTTTAGCGGGACACAATGAGCAGTTCTTC.

This clonotype was found many times. The gene calls are TRBV7-2 and TRBJ2-3; the D gene could be TRBD1 or TRBD2 (5 bases each). This CDR3 spans 14 amino acids. Trimming shortened V by 8 bases and J by 4 bases, and 16 bases separated the two germline ends. Germline V gene sequence: CDR1 SGHTA, CDR2 FQGNSA. The CDR3 nucleotides are TGTGCCAGCCGGGCTGGATTGGGACCAGATACGCAGTATTTT. Protein: CASRAGLGPDTQYF.

This clonotype occurred a few times. The CDR3 DNA is TGTGCCAGTAGTATTGAGTTTGGTAGCGGACAACCGGATACGCAGTATTTT. Translated: CASSIEFGSGQPDTQYF. The chain carries TRBV19 and TRBJ2-3; tentatively, D is TRBD2 (6 bases). The germline gives CDR1 LNHDA, CDR2 SQIVND (reference sequence). The germline V and J ends were trimmed by 3 bases and 6 bases, with 22 bases remaining between them. This CDR3 comprises 17 residues.

At least ten counts were recorded for this clonotype. This sequence joins TRBV12-3 or TRBV12-4 and TRBJ2-3, with a possible D match to TRBD2 (6 bases). V shed 6 bases and J shed 6 bases, with 10 bases lying between them. This CDR3 region has 12 residues. The DNA for the CDR3 is TGTGCCAGCAGCTCGGAGGGGGATACGCAGTATTTT. Translation gives CASSSEGDTQYF.

The rearrangement links TRBV2 to TRBJ1-2, with D maybe TRBD1 (6 bases). Germline V gene lookup returns CDR1 SNHLY and CDR2 FYNNEI. This CDR3 is built from 12 residues. Trimming took 6 bases from V and 4 from J, leaving 9 bases between them. The CDR3 DNA follows: TGTGCCAGCAGGTCGGACAGCTATGGCTACACCTTC. This sequence encodes CASRSDSYGYTF.

This clonotype was counted only a few times. The rearrangement uses TRBV12-3 or TRBV12-4 and TRBJ2-1; TRBD2 agrees at 9 bases. This CDR3 is built from 16 residues. Trimming cost V 8 bases and J 5 bases; bases outside gene matches: 13. For the CDR3, the DNA is TGTGCCAGCTCCGACCCGGGACTAGCTGGGAACAATGAGCAGTTCTTC. It specifies CASSDPGLAGNNEQFF.

This clonotype was detected only a few times. The chain combines TRBV7-9 with TRBJ2-5; the match to TRBD1 covers 8 bases. Germline CDR1 is SEHNR and CDR2 is FQNEAQ (reference sequence). CDR3 length equals 14 residues. The V segment lost 5 bases and the J segment 5 bases; nucleotides outside the gene matches: 7. CDR3 amino acids: CASSASGGLETQYF. The CDR3 DNA reads TGTGCCAGCAGCGCTTCAGGGGGCCTGGAGACCCAGTACTTC.

V gene TRBV20-1 combines with J gene TRBJ2-2; 13 positions match TRBD2. The CDR3 is made up of 17 amino acids. Trimming cost V 0 bases and J 3 bases; bases outside gene matches: 4. In germline, CDR1 is DFQATT, CDR2 SNEGSKA (reference sequence). CDR3 sequence: CSARDPLAGGDTGELFF. The CDR3 DNA is TGCAGTGCTAGAGATCCACTAGCGGGAGGGGACACCGGGGAGCTGTTTTTT.

The genes are TRBV7-2 and TRBJ2-3; the match to TRBD2 covers 11 bases. CDR3 length: 17 amino acids. With V trimmed by 5 bases and J by 4 bases, 11 bases remained unmatched. Germline V gene lookup returns CDR1 SGHTA and CDR2 FQGNSA. CDR3 region: CASSRRLLAGVSDTQYF. CDR3 DNA sequence: TGTGCCAGCAGCCGCCGACTACTAGCGGGAGTTTCAGATACGCAGTATTTT.

This clonotype has only one observation. The chain uses TRBV19 and TRBJ1-2; TRBD1 matches at 10 bases. Germline trimming cut 3 bases from V and 4 bases from J; bases unmatched to any gene: 8. Germline CDR1 LNHDA, CDR2 SQIVND (reference sequence). The CDR3 totals 16 residues. In DNA form, the CDR3 reads TGTGCCAGTAGTATCCCCGGGGACAGGGGTACCTATGGCTACACCTTC. Protein sequence: CASSIPGDRGTYGYTF. The variable domain in full, completed from reference TRBV19 and TRBJ1-2, reads DGGITQSPKYLFRKEGQNVTLSCEQNLNHDAMYWYRQDPGQGLRLIYYSQIVNDFQKGDIAEGYSVSREKKESFPLTVTSAQKNPTAFYLCASSIPGDRGTYGYTFGSGTRLTVV.

This clonotype was recorded many times. This rearrangement joins TRBV7-8 to TRBJ2-7; TRBD1 aligns across 9 bases. V trimming: 1 base; J trimming: 5 bases; junction bases outside the gene matches: 9. This CDR3 contains 16 residues. The germline gives CDR1 SGHVS, CDR2 FQNEAQ. CDR3 DNA: TGTGCCAGCAGCTTAGGGGGTTACGGGACAGGGCACGAGCAGTACTTC. It specifies CASSLGGYGTGHEQYF. Variable domain in full (rest from reference TRBV7-8 and TRBJ2-7): GAGVSQSPRYKVAKRGQDVALRCDPISGHVSLFWYQQALGQGPEFLTYFQNEAQLDKSGLPSDRFFAERPEGSVSTLKIQRTQQEDSAVYLCASSLGGYGTGHEQYFGPGTRLTVT.

CDR3 residues: CASSQSSGRNTDTQYF. CDR3 DNA sequence: TGTGCCAGCAGCCAATCTAGCGGGAGGAACACAGATACGCAGTATTTT. The chain joins TRBV14 to TRBJ2-3, with 11 bases identical to TRBD2. V gave up 2 bases and J gave up 2 bases; unmatched junction bases: 3. The CDR3 totals 16 residues. Germline lookup yields CDR1 SGHDN and CDR2 FVKESK.

This clonotype has only a few counts. V gene TRBV5-1 combines with J gene TRBJ2-3; D tentatively fits TRBD1 or TRBD2 (5 bases each). The CDR3 consists of 16 residues. Germline V lookup: CDR1 SGHRS, CDR2 YFSETQ. The V end lost 1 base, the J end lost 8 bases, and 20 bases lay between the germline ends. DNA of the CDR3: TGCGCCAGCAGCTTGACAGCCGGGACGGCGAGCGGTACGCAGTATTTT. It yields the protein CASSLTAGTASGTQYF.

The chain recombines TRBV27 with TRBJ2-7; TRBD1 or TRBD2 may be the D gene (5 bases each). The CDR3 is 18 amino acids. Germline V gene lookup returns CDR1 MNHEY and CDR2 SMNVEV (reference sequence). V was shortened by 5 bases and J by 0 bases, with 23 bases between the two germline ends. CDR3 bases: TGTGCCAGCAGTCCACCACTGGGTTCCTCGGGACCCTCCTACGAGCAGTACTTC. This codes for CASSPPLGSSGPSYEQYF.

The CDR3 here is CASRPRGGASTSEQYV. DNA of the CDR3: TGTGCCAGCAGACCGCGTGGGGGGGCCTCAACCTCCGAGCAGTACGTC. The chain links TRBV6-1 to TRBJ2-7; tentatively, D is TRBD2 (7 bases). The CDR3 loop spans 16 amino acids. Germline V gene data show CDR1 as MNHNS and CDR2 as SASEGT. The V end lost 6 bases, the J end lost 6 bases, and 24 bases lay between the germline ends.

Only one count was recorded for this clonotype. The rearrangement links TRBV7-3 to TRBJ2-3; no definite D call. Germline-derived CDR1 and CDR2 are SGHTA and FQGTGA. The CDR3 sequence is 14 residues long. V was pared by 2 bases and J by 0 bases, with 6 bases between. The CDR3 protein is CASSLAESTDTQYF. The CDR3, as DNA: TGTGCCAGCAGCTTAGCGGAAAGCACAGATACGCAGTATTTT.